The 30 T cell receptor beta chains in this list originate from one sample, sequenced in a study of ipilimumab plus nivolumab after autologous stem cell transplantation. The method was immunoSEQ multiplex PCR; TCRdb's version includes in-frame clones alone and lacks a portion of them. The table lists about 10,000 clones, around 73% of them singletons, with just over 8% in the top ten. Sequenced material: PBMCs, taken in a trial of ipilimumab plus nivolumab as post-transplant consolidation. The receptors derive from a male donor with diffuse large B-cell lymphoma.

This clone is medium-sized (0.01 to 0.1%). Other DNA sequences from this sample encode an identical CDR3 as well. The J gene is TRBJ2-3, the V gene TRBV9, with 8 bases that match TRBD2. CDR3 length: 15 amino acids. V lost 1 base to trimming and J lost 5 bases; unmatched junction nucleotides: 6. Germline loops: CDR1 SGDLS, CDR2 YYNGEE. The DNA for the CDR3 is TGTGCCAGCAGCGTAAGCGGGGGAGGAGGAGATACGCAGTATTTT. Protein sequence: CASSVSGGGGDTQYF.

The CDR3 DNA reads as TGTGCCAGCAGTTCCGGGACAGGAGCTGAAGCTTTCTTT. It specifies CASSSGTGAEAFF. The J gene is TRBJ1-1, the V gene TRBV6-5; 8 bases are a match to TRBD1. The CDR3 sequence is 13 residues long. CDR1 and CDR2 from the germline V gene are MNHEY and SVGAGI. V was clipped by 4 bases and J by 6 bases; unmatched bases: 4.

J is TRBJ2-5 and V is TRBV29-1, with a tentative D call TRBD1 (6 bases). V gave up 7 bases and J gave up 7 bases, with 16 bases separating them. The CDR3 totals 12 residues. The germline V gene has CDR1 SQVTM and CDR2 ANQGSEA. The CDR3 protein is CSALPPGATQYF. As DNA, the CDR3 is TGCAGCGCCCTCCCCCCAGGGGCGACCCAGTACTTC.

The CDR3 reads CASSLVTAPRTGNTIYF. The DNA of the CDR3 is TGTGCCAGCAGCTTAGTGACGGCCCCTAGGACTGGAAACACCATATATTTT. The chain has TRBV7-9 and TRBJ1-3; no reliable D call. The germline V gene has CDR1 SEHNR and CDR2 FQNEAQ (reference sequence). Between the trimmed V and J ends, which lost 1 base and 2 bases, there was a span of 15 bases. The CDR3 is 17 residues long.

The J gene is TRBJ2-7, the V gene TRBV7-9; TRBD1 matches 8 bases. V lost 1 base, J lost 6 bases, and 2 bases stayed unmatched. This CDR3 is built from 13 residues. Per the germline V gene, CDR1 is SEHNR and CDR2 is FQNEAQ (reference sequence). CDR3 DNA: TGTGCCAGCAGCTTAGGGACAGGGCCCGAGCAGTACTTC. This translates into CASSLGTGPEQYF.

V and J are TRBV7-2 and TRBJ2-1; unclear D gene. V was clipped by 5 bases and J by 8 bases, with 10 bases between them. CDR1 and CDR2 from the germline V gene are SGHTA and FQGNSA. The CDR3 contains 12 residues. CDR3 protein: CASSAYFDEQFF. The DNA for the CDR3 is TGTGCCAGCAGCGCCTACTTTGATGAGCAGTTCTTC.

The rearrangement uses TRBV28 and TRBJ1-5, with D unclear. Germline CDR1 and CDR2: MDHEN and SYDVKM. The CDR3 totals 17 residues. Deletions cut 1 base from V and 4 bases from J, with 17 bases between. This CDR3 reads CASSLLNWAIGNQPQHF. CDR3 nucleotides: TGTGCCAGCAGTTTATTGAACTGGGCAATTGGGAATCAGCCCCAGCATTTT.

This chain links TRBV13 with TRBJ2-7; TRBD2 aligns across 9 bases. In germline, CDR1 is PRHDT, CDR2 FYEKMQ (reference sequence). J gave up 4 bases and V 0 bases, and 4 bases lay outside the gene matches. This CDR3 has 15 amino acids. CDR3 amino acids: CASSLGGTSWYEQYF. The CDR3 region has the DNA TGTGCCAGCAGCTTAGGGGGGACTAGCTGGTACGAGCAGTACTTC. Together with reference TRBV13 and TRBJ2-7, the CDR3 gives the full variable domain: AAGVIQSPRHLIKEKRETATLKCYPIPRHDTVYWYQQGPGQDPQFLISFYEKMQSDKGSIPDRFSAQQFSDYHSELNMSSLELGDSALYFCASSLGGTSWYEQYFGPGTRLTVT.

V gene TRBV7-9 combines with J gene TRBJ1-1; unclear D gene. CDR1 is SEHNR and CDR2 is FQNEAQ in the germline V gene (reference sequence). There are 13 residues in the CDR3. The V end lost 5 bases, the J end lost 8 bases, and 15 bases lay between the germline ends. CDR3 in amino acids: CASSPTYSREAFF. The CDR3 nucleotides are TGTGCCAGCAGCCCGACGTATTCGAGGGAAGCTTTCTTT.

This clone was seen just once. V usage is TRBV5-1 and J usage is TRBJ2-1; 10 bases are a match to TRBD1. The V and J ends lost 4 bases and 4 bases, in that order; junction bases with no gene match: 11. Germline CDR1 reads SGHRS; CDR2 reads YFSETQ. CDR3 length equals 17 residues. In nucleotides, the CDR3 is TGCGCCAGCAGCCTATCTGTGGGACAGGGGATTTACAATGAGCAGTTCTTC. Its protein product is CASSLSVGQGIYNEQFF.

This sequence joins TRBV29-1 and TRBJ2-7; TRBD1 aligns across 10 bases. The trim removed 8 bases at V and 5 bases at J, leaving 12 bases unmatched. CDR1 is SQVTM and CDR2 is ANQGSEA in the germline V gene. This CDR3 region has 14 residues. Written as DNA, the CDR3 is TGCAGCCCAGTCTCCGGGACAGGGGTCCACGAGCAGTACTTC. This codes for CSPVSGTGVHEQYF.

The chain carries TRBV5-1 and TRBJ1-1; tentatively, D is TRBD1 (5 bases). Germline lookup yields CDR1 SGHRS and CDR2 YFSETQ. This CDR3 region has 14 residues. V was shortened by 5 bases and J by 0 bases, with 11 bases between the two germline ends. The DNA of the CDR3 is TGCGCCAGCAGTCAGGGATTAATGAACACTGAAGCTTTCTTT. It yields the protein CASSQGLMNTEAFF. The full variable domain, completed using reference TRBV5-1 and TRBJ1-1, is KAGVTQTPRYLIKTRGQQVTLSCSPISGHRSVSWYQQTPGQGLQFLFEYFSETQRNKGNFPGRFSGRQFSNSRSEMNVSTLELGDSALYLCASSQGLMNTEAFFGQGTRLTVV.

This clone is judged medium-sized. V gene TRBV9 combines with J gene TRBJ1-2, with D possibly TRBD1 on 5 matching bases. This CDR3 region has 12 residues. V lost 3 bases and J 8 bases, leaving 11 bases between the germline ends. Germline V gene sequence: CDR1 SGDLS, CDR2 YYNGEE. The CDR3 sequence: CASSAQRGGYTF. The CDR3 DNA sequence: TGTGCCAGCAGCGCTCAGCGGGGGGGCTACACCTTC.

This clone was recorded a few times. The rearrangement joins TRBV5-1 to TRBJ2-7; D may match TRBD1 or TRBD2 (5 bases each). Between the trimmed V and J ends, which lost 5 bases and 2 bases, there was a span of 17 bases. Germline V lookup: CDR1 SGHRS, CDR2 YFSETQ. The CDR3 has 15 amino acids. The CDR3 sequence is CASRLAGDATYEQYF. Written as DNA, the CDR3 is TGCGCCAGCAGACTGGCCGGGGACGCCACCTACGAGCAGTACTTC. The variable domain in full, with the rest retrieved from reference TRBV5-1 and TRBJ2-7, is KAGVTQTPRYLIKTRGQQVTLSCSPISGHRSVSWYQQTPGQGLQFLFEYFSETQRNKGNFPGRFSGRQFSNSRSEMNVSTLELGDSALYLCASRLAGDATYEQYFGPGTRLTVT.

This clone has a single count. The chain is built from TRBV6-6 and TRBJ2-1; 7 bases line up with TRBD2. The CDR3 sequence is 14 residues long. Germline V lookup: CDR1 MNHNY, CDR2 SVGAGI (reference sequence). V trimming: 5 bases; J trimming: 7 bases; junction bases outside the gene matches: 8. DNA of the CDR3: TGTGCCAGCAGTCGAAAGGGAGGGAGGAATGAGCAGTTCTTC. This translates into CASSRKGGRNEQFF.

This clone appeared once. This chain links TRBV6-5 with TRBJ2-7; D is undetermined. The CDR3 runs to 15 residues. Germline CDR1 and CDR2: MNHEY and SVGAGI. Trimming pared 4 bases from V and 4 bases from J, leaving 17 bases between. CDR3 in DNA: TGTGCCAGCAGTTGGACGACCGGAACCTCTTACGAGCAGTACTTC. This translates into CASSWTTGTSYEQYF.

The chain carries TRBV11-2 and TRBJ2-7; TRBD2 agrees at 9 bases. Germline V gene lookup returns CDR1 SGHAT and CDR2 FQNNGV. The V segment lost 6 bases and the J segment 2 bases; nucleotides outside the gene matches: 8. There are 15 residues in the CDR3. DNA of the CDR3: TGTGCCAGCAGGAGGCCCGGGACTAGCACCTACGAGCAGTACTTC. Translating it yields CASRRPGTSTYEQYF.

The chain employs TRBV5-1 and TRBJ2-1; 8 bases match TRBD1. This CDR3 is built from 16 residues. After removal of 4 bases from V and 6 bases from J, the junction contained 12 bases not matched to a gene. Germline CDR1 reads SGHRS; CDR2 reads YFSETQ. CDR3 DNA: TGCGCCAGCAGCACCATAGGACAGGGTATAATCAATGAGCAGTTCTTC. Amino acids: CASSTIGQGIINEQFF.

This clone was counted a few times. V usage is TRBV7-9 and J usage is TRBJ1-6; D may be TRBD1 (5 bases). Per germline, CDR1 SEHNR and CDR2 FQNEAQ (reference sequence). Trimming cost V 1 base and J 10 bases, with 17 bases left between them. This CDR3 region has 16 residues. As DNA, the CDR3 is TGTGCCAGCAGCTTAGAATCTGGGTGGGGCGTGTCACCCCTCCACTTT. This gives the protein CASSLESGWGVSPLHF.

The rearrangement uses TRBV6-5 and TRBJ2-1, with 7 bases lining up with TRBD2. V was pared by 2 bases and J by 8 bases, with 9 bases of the junction left unmatched. This CDR3 spans 15 amino acids. Germline lookup yields CDR1 MNHEY and CDR2 SVGAGI. The CDR3 loop is CASSYGRAGRYEQFF. CDR3 nucleotides: TGTGCCAGCAGTTACGGGAGAGCGGGGCGGTATGAGCAGTTCTTC.

The table lists this clone with a few counts. This chain connects TRBV4-3 to TRBJ2-1; unclear D gene. The V gene lost 4 bases and the J gene lost 2 bases, with 18 bases spanning the gap. This CDR3 has 17 amino acids. Germline V gene sequence: CDR1 LGHNA, CDR2 YSLEER. The chain's CDR3 is CASSRIPGPEPYNEQFF. DNA of the CDR3: TGCGCCAGCAGCCGCATTCCGGGTCCCGAACCCTACAATGAGCAGTTCTTC.

This chain uses TRBV27 with TRBJ1-5; D gene unclear. CDR1 is MNHEY and CDR2 is SMNVEV in the germline V gene (reference sequence). The CDR3 spans 14 residues. Trimming stripped 4 bases from V and 0 bases from J, with 7 bases between. The CDR3 loop is CASSSRNSNQPQHF. The DNA for the CDR3 is TGTGCCAGCAGTTCCAGAAATAGCAATCAGCCCCAGCATTTT.

This clone ranks as large. The CDR3 protein is CASSPLEGPEAFF. The DNA of the CDR3 is TGTGCCAGCAGCCCGCTAGAGGGTCCTGAAGCTTTCTTT. This rearrangement joins TRBV7-9 to TRBJ1-1; no definite D call. The CDR3 extends over 13 amino acids. Germline CDR1 SEHNR, CDR2 FQNEAQ (reference sequence). Trimming stripped 5 bases from V and 6 bases from J, with 13 bases between. Full variable domain (rest looked up from reference TRBV7-9 and TRBJ1-1): DTGVSQNPRHKITKRGQNVTFRCDPISEHNRLYWYRQTLGQGPEFLTYFQNEAQLEKSRLLSDRFSAERPKGSFSTLEIQRTEQGDSAMYLCASSPLEGPEAFFGQGTRLTVV.

Only a few counts were recorded for this clone. The chain links TRBV6-1 to TRBJ1-1; no clear D. From germline, CDR1 is MNHNS and CDR2 SASEGT. Trimming pared 7 bases from V and 1 base from J, leaving 16 bases between. CDR3 length equals 15 residues. CDR3 region: CASIEGGLGNTEAFF. The CDR3 DNA reads as TGTGCCAGCATCGAAGGAGGGTTGGGGAACACTGAAGCTTTCTTT.

The chain recombines TRBV19 with TRBJ1-4; possible D gene TRBD1, 5 bases. V was trimmed by 6 bases and J by 8 bases, leaving 16 bases between them. The CDR3 has 14 residues. Germline CDR1 LNHDA, CDR2 SQIVND (reference sequence). CDR3 nucleotide sequence: TGTGCCAGTAGCCTTTGGCAGGGAGGCGAAAAACTGTTTTTT. This translates into CASSLWQGGEKLFF.

This clone was detected a few times. V is TRBV30 and J is TRBJ2-1; D uncertain. Trimming left V 0 bases short and J 6 bases short, with 12 bases between. The CDR3 consists of 14 residues. Germline V gene lookup returns CDR1 GTSNPN and CDR2 SVGIG (reference sequence). The CDR3 loop reads CAWSVVISSNEQFF. CDR3 DNA sequence: TGTGCCTGGAGTGTAGTTATTAGTTCCAATGAGCAGTTCTTC.

The chain combines TRBV5-1 with TRBJ1-1; D ambiguous. From germline, CDR1 is SGHRS and CDR2 YFSETQ. Deletions cut 7 bases from V and 0 bases from J, with 13 bases between. The CDR3 has 14 amino acids. The CDR3 bases are TGCGCCAGCGCCTCCCAGAGCATGAACACTGAAGCTTTCTTT. Translated, it gives CASASQSMNTEAFF.

The rearrangement uses TRBV19 and TRBJ2-1; TRBD2 agrees at 13 bases. The V segment lost 5 bases and the J segment 9 bases; nucleotides outside the gene matches: 7. CDR1 LNHDA and CDR2 SQIVND come from the germline V gene (reference sequence). The CDR3 sequence is 15 residues long. The CDR3 loop reads CASSPGTSGASEQFF. The CDR3, as DNA: TGTGCCAGTAGTCCCGGGACTAGCGGGGCAAGTGAGCAGTTCTTC.

V gene TRBV14 combines with J gene TRBJ2-7; D tentatively fits TRBD1 or TRBD2 (6 bases each). Between the trimmed V and J ends, which lost 1 base and 3 bases, there was a span of 13 bases. Germline V gene data show CDR1 as SGHDN and CDR2 as FVKESK. This CDR3 region has 15 residues. DNA of the CDR3: TGTGCCAGCAGCCAAGTGGGGGGCAGGGGCTACGAGCAGTACTTC. It specifies CASSQVGGRGYEQYF. Using reference TRBV14 and TRBJ2-7 for the parts outside the CDR3, the full variable domain is EAGVTQFPSHSVIEKGQTVTLRCDPISGHDNLYWYRRVMGKEIKFLLHFVKESKQDESGMPNNRFLAERTGGTYSTLKVQPAELEDSGVYFCASSQVGGRGYEQYFGPGTRLTVT.

This chain connects TRBV7-2 to TRBJ1-2; 9 bases line up with TRBD1. V lost 6 bases to trimming and J lost 7 bases; unmatched junction nucleotides: 12. The CDR3 spans 15 residues. The germline V gene encodes CDR1 SGHTA and CDR2 FQGNSA. The CDR3 nucleotides are TGTGCCAGCAGTTCACAGGGGGCCCGACAAGGTGGCTACACCTTC. Amino acids: CASSSQGARQGGYTF.